The next 11 T cell receptor beta chains were all read from a single sample in a study of regulatory T cells in long-lasting Graves disease. Arm-PCR of CDR3 regions and iRepertoire HTBI primers were the basis on which TCR beta libraries were built. TCRdb re-called the multiplex PCR reads through MiXCR, storing one row per CDR3 protein. The sample gives 420,000 or so distinct CDR3 sequences, around 15% of which show up once; 23% is in the top ten. Described time point: newly diagnosed GD, antithyroid drugs for less than 3 months. The TCR library was made from RNA that had been extracted from PBMCs in TRIzol. These data also featured in a second study, about T cells in Graves' hyperthyroidism and ophthalmopathy.

The specimen comprised peripheral blood mononuclear cells (PBMCs), sampled at new diagnosis, from a patient treated with antithyroid drugs. The receptor set was obtained from a woman younger than 35 with Graves disease.

As concerns this clonotype: A much larger clonotype is one base distant, so this may be a read error. The chain links TRBV28 to TRBJ1-1; D gene unclear. In germline, CDR1 is MDHEN, CDR2 SYDVKM. The CDR3 is 13 residues long. DNA of the CDR3: TGTGCCAGCAGCCCCACCCTGAACACTGAAGCTCTCTTT. Encoded protein: CASSPTLNTEALF.

This clonotype was observed at least ten times. The chain uses TRBV7-2 and TRBJ2-1, with TRBD1 matching over 7 bases. The CDR3 runs to 15 residues. CDR1 and CDR2 (germline): SGHTA, FQGNSA. V shed 4 bases, J shed 10 bases, and the junction held 13 bases outside the gene matches. Here the CDR3 reads CASSSRDSMVQEQFF. The CDR3 DNA reads as TGTGCCAGCAGCTCACGGGACAGTATGGTCCAGGAGCAGTTCTTC.

The V gene is TRBV7-2, the J gene TRBJ1-6; D remains ambiguous. Germline V gene sequence: CDR1 SGHTA, CDR2 FQGNSA. With 8 bases removed from V and 9 bases from J, the gap between germline ends came to 5 bases. The CDR3 spans 10 residues. CDR3 DNA sequence: TGTGCCAGCGGTTTTTCACCCCTCCACTTT. Translation gives CASGFSPLHF.

Note on this clonotype: This may stem from a read error, because a much larger clone lies one nucleotide away. The rearrangement links TRBV20-1 to TRBJ2-1; 13 bases agree with TRBD2. The V gene end was trimmed by 6 bases and the J gene end by 12 bases; junction bases not matched to a gene: 14. The CDR3 contains 15 residues. Germline values: CDR1 DFQATT, CDR2 SNEGSKA (reference sequence). CDR3 region: CSALSGLAGVYGQFF. In DNA, the CDR3 is TGCAGTGCCCTAAGTGGACTAGCGGGAGTCTATGGGCAGTTCTTC.

This clonotype was observed many times. This sequence joins TRBV7-8 and TRBJ1-5; tentative D call: TRBD1 (6 bases). Trimming cost V 5 bases and J 5 bases, with 13 bases left between them. Germline lookup yields CDR1 SGHVS and CDR2 FQNEAQ. This CDR3 spans 14 amino acids. The CDR3 loop reads CASSDRMGYQPQHF. The CDR3, as DNA: TGTGCCAGCAGCGACAGGATGGGGTATCAGCCCCAGCATTTT.

In this sample, this clonotype turned up many times. The J gene is TRBJ1-2, the V gene TRBV6-5; D remains unclear. Deletions cut 0 bases from V and 4 bases from J, with 12 bases between. The CDR3 totals 15 residues. Germline V gene sequence: CDR1 MNHEY, CDR2 SVGAGI. The CDR3 DNA sequence: TGTGCCAGCAGTTACTCGTATAGAAGTCCCTATGGCTACACCTTC. This gives the protein CASSYSYRSPYGYTF.

This clonotype has ten or more counts. V usage is TRBV20-1 and J usage is TRBJ1-5; D might be TRBD1 (6 bases). There are 15 residues in the CDR3. The ends were cut back, 5 bases at V and 4 bases at J, with 18 bases in the middle. Germline CDR1 DFQATT, CDR2 SNEGSKA (reference sequence). The CDR3 loop is CSAARGQFGNQPQHF. The CDR3 DNA is TGCAGTGCTGCTCGAGGACAGTTCGGGAATCAGCCCCAGCATTTT.

This clonotype has ten or more counts. The chain couples TRBV2 to TRBJ1-1; D is unclear. The CDR3 sequence is 14 residues long. Germline values: CDR1 SNHLY, CDR2 FYNNEI. V was trimmed by 6 bases and J by 1 base, leaving 12 bases between them. This chain's CDR3 is CASSYPGGNTEAFF. The CDR3, as DNA: TGTGCCAGCAGCTATCCTGGAGGGAACACTGAAGCTTTCTTT.

This clonotype has a handful of counts. The chain is built from TRBV6-1 and TRBJ1-5; perhaps TRBD1 as D (5 bases). The CDR3 runs to 13 residues. V dropped 9 bases and J dropped 6 bases, with 15 bases sitting between them. Germline CDR1 MNHNS, CDR2 SASEGT. The CDR3 DNA sequence: TGTGCCAGTGGTCGGGGGATTCGTCAGCCCCAGCATTTT. Protein sequence: CASGRGIRQPQHF.

The chain uses TRBV4-1 and TRBJ1-1, with a tentative D call TRBD1 (6 bases). Germline values: CDR1 MGHRA, CDR2 YSYEKL. The CDR3 has 15 amino acids. Deletions cut 2 bases from V and 6 bases from J, with 16 bases between. The CDR3 coding sequence is TGCGCCAGCAGCCAACGGGCAGGGGCGAGCCCTGAAGCTTTCTTT. This gives the protein CASSQRAGASPEAFF.

This clonotype was seen at least ten times. The chain carries TRBV11-1 and TRBJ2-5, with D possibly matching TRBD2 (6 bases). This CDR3 spans 15 amino acids. Trimming removed 5 bases from V and 4 bases from J, with 17 bases in between. Germline assignment: CDR1 SGHAT and CDR2 FQDESV (reference sequence). In DNA form, the CDR3 reads TGTGCCAGCAGCCGCGACCGGGGGATTTTAGAGACCCAGTACTTC. Translated, it gives CASSRDRGILETQYF. Based on the CDR3 plus reference TRBV11-1 and TRBJ2-5, the full variable domain is EAEVAQSPRYKITEKSQAVAFWCDPISGHATLYWYRQILGQGPELLVQFQDESVVDDSQLPKDRFSAERLKGVDSTLKIQPAELGDSAMYLCASSRDRGILETQYFGPGTRLLVL.